The 25 T cell receptor beta chains presented below share a single source sample, sequenced in a study of T cell repertoires in cytomegalovirus infection. TCRdb independently ran MiXCR on the reads; one entry per CDR3 protein. The sample lists about 530,000 distinct CDR3 sequences, more than 25% occurring once. The sample comprised PBMCs. These receptors originate from a human donor in good health (CMV status not recorded). Some clones in this sample may be carry-over from other donors' samples.

The chain employs TRBV28 and TRBJ2-5; 13 bases map to TRBD2. The CDR3 is made up of 16 amino acids. The junction had 7 bases not matched to a gene; V was cut back by 5 bases and J by 4 bases. Per the germline V gene, CDR1 is MDHEN and CDR2 is SYDVKM. CDR3 bases: TGTGCCAGCAGTCTAGGACTAGCGGGAGTTGCAGAGACCCAGTACTTC. Translation: CASSLGLAGVAETQYF.

The gene calls are TRBV11-2 and TRBJ1-1; D remains ambiguous. The CDR3 has 14 amino acids. Germline CDR1 and CDR2: SGHAT and FQNNGV. The V end lost 0 bases, the J end lost 0 bases, and 5 bases lay between the germline ends. In nucleotides, the CDR3 is TGTGCCAGCAGCTTAGATGGTATGAACACTGAAGCTTTCTTT. Amino acid sequence: CASSLDGMNTEAFF.

The J gene is TRBJ2-2, the V gene TRBV28; D call uncertain. Germline loops: CDR1 MDHEN, CDR2 SYDVKM. The CDR3 runs to 14 residues. Trimming pared 3 bases from V and 2 bases from J, leaving 7 bases between. CDR3 protein: CASSFQLNTGELFF. In DNA, the CDR3 is TGTGCCAGCAGTTTTCAGTTAAACACCGGGGAGCTGTTTTTT.

This clonotype was detected only a few times. This chain connects TRBV7-6 to TRBJ2-1, with TRBD2 matching 12 bases. Germline V gene data show CDR1 as SGHVS and CDR2 as FNYEAQ. The length of the CDR3 is 18 residues. The trim removed 1 base at V and 5 bases at J, leaving 9 bases unmatched. The CDR3 reads CASSLDRGTSGYHNEQFF. The CDR3 DNA is TGTGCCAGCAGCTTAGATAGAGGGACTAGCGGGTACCACAATGAGCAGTTCTTC.

The V gene is TRBV4-3, the J gene TRBJ1-1; D gene uncertain. Trimming cost V 7 bases and J 0 bases, with 9 bases left between them. The CDR3 is 13 residues long. CDR1 LGHNA and CDR2 YSLEER come from the germline V gene. Here the CDR3 DNA reads TGCGCCAGCACCAGTGGGATGAACACTGAAGCTTTCTTT. Amino acid sequence: CASTSGMNTEAFF.

The rearrangement uses TRBV5-6 and TRBJ2-5; 7 positions agree with TRBD2. From germline, CDR1 is SGHDT and CDR2 YYEEEE. V was pared by 2 bases and J by 4 bases, with 5 bases of the junction left unmatched. This CDR3 region has 14 residues. This CDR3 is CASSLVGRGETQYF. CDR3 nucleotides: TGTGCCAGCAGCTTAGTGGGGAGGGGAGAGACCCAGTACTTC.

Many counts were recorded for this clonotype. The chain couples TRBV7-6 to TRBJ2-3; 10 bases align to TRBD2. From germline, CDR1 is SGHVS and CDR2 FNYEAQ. The CDR3 is made up of 16 amino acids. V lost 5 bases, J lost 0 bases, and 5 bases stayed unmatched. CDR3 amino acids: CASSRRTSGSTDTQYF. CDR3 in DNA: TGTGCCAGCAGCCGAAGGACTAGCGGCAGCACAGATACGCAGTATTTT.

The sample holds a few counts of this clonotype. This rearrangement joins TRBV2 to TRBJ1-1, with D perhaps matching TRBD1 (6 bases). V lost 7 bases and J lost 4, with 19 bases in between. There are 15 residues in the CDR3. Germline lookup yields CDR1 SNHLY and CDR2 FYNNEI. CDR3 DNA sequence: TGTGCCAGCAATCTGGCGGGGGGCATGGGCACTGAAGCTTTCTTT. Translation gives CASNLAGGMGTEAFF.

Ten or more counts support this clonotype. V is TRBV7-8 and J is TRBJ2-1, with 12 bases identical to TRBD2. Per germline, CDR1 SGHVS and CDR2 FQNEAQ. V lost 5 bases, J lost 6 bases, and 17 bases stayed unmatched. This CDR3 has 19 residues. CDR3 amino acids: CASSLRLLAGGPLANEQFF. CDR3 sequence (DNA): TGTGCCAGCAGCCTTAGACTACTAGCGGGAGGCCCCCTCGCCAATGAGCAGTTCTTC.

In this sample, this clonotype turned up a few times. This chain uses TRBV19 with TRBJ1-2, with 7 positions matching TRBD1. The CDR3 is 13 residues long. Germline V CDR1 and CDR2: LNHDA, SQIVND (reference sequence). Trimming took 10 bases from V and 4 from J; bases not matched to a gene: 9. CDR3 in amino acids: CATSPGTAYGYTF. For the CDR3, the DNA is TGTGCCACCTCACCCGGGACAGCCTATGGCTACACCTTC.

This clonotype was detected only a few times. The chain joins TRBV6-1 to TRBJ2-3; weak D call: TRBD2 (5 bases). The CDR3 length is 15 residues. Germline V gene data show CDR1 as MNHNS and CDR2 as SASEGT. V lost 2 bases to trimming and J lost 2 bases, with 11 bases between them. CDR3: CASSEIEGITDTQYF. CDR3 bases: TGTGCCAGCAGTGAAATTGAGGGAATCACAGATACGCAGTATTTT.

This chain uses TRBV20-1 with TRBJ1-4; D remains unclear. The germline gives CDR1 DFQATT, CDR2 SNEGSKA (reference sequence). This CDR3 is 13 amino acids long. V lost 5 bases to trimming and J lost 5 bases, with 12 bases between them. In nucleotides, the CDR3 is TGCAGTGCTGAGAGGGCGAGAAATGAAAAACTGTTTTTT. As protein: CSAERARNEKLFF.

The chain joins TRBV7-2 to TRBJ2-7, with TRBD2 matching over 7 bases. Germline CDR1 SGHTA, CDR2 FQGNSA. V lost 2 bases, J lost 7 bases, and 8 bases stayed unmatched. CDR3 size: 14 residues. The CDR3 loop reads CASSLSGGSWEQYF. Written as DNA, the CDR3 is TGTGCCAGCAGCTTATCGGGCGGGAGTTGGGAGCAGTACTTC.

This chain connects TRBV7-2 to TRBJ2-1; D is unresolved. Trimming took 5 bases from V and 9 from J, leaving 17 bases between them. The CDR3 covers 14 residues. Germline V CDR1 and CDR2: SGHTA, FQGNSA. The CDR3 here is CASSAVILGGEQFF. The CDR3 DNA is TGTGCCAGCAGCGCAGTAATATTGGGTGGTGAGCAGTTCTTC. Looking up the rest from reference TRBV7-2 and TRBJ2-1 gives the full variable domain: GAGVSQSPSNKVTEKGKDVELRCDPISGHTALYWYRQSLGQGLEFLIYFQGNSAPDKSGLPSDRFSAERTGGSVSTLTIQRTQQEDSAVYLCASSAVILGGEQFFGPGTRLTVL.

This clonotype was observed many times. V gene TRBV7-6 combines with J gene TRBJ2-1, with D perhaps matching TRBD1 or TRBD2 (7 bases each). CDR3 length: 16 amino acids. Trimming pared 5 bases from V and 8 bases from J, leaving 22 bases between. Germline lookup yields CDR1 SGHVS and CDR2 FNYEAQ. Here the CDR3 DNA reads TGTGCCAGCAGCCCTATGTGGGAGGGGGCGCAGGATGAGCAGTTCTTC. This encodes CASSPMWEGAQDEQFF.

The gene calls are TRBV7-9 and TRBJ2-1; either TRBD1 or TRBD2 may supply D (5 bases each). V lost 1 base, J lost 1 base, and 20 bases lay in between. The germline V gene has CDR1 SEHNR and CDR2 FQNEAQ (reference sequence). The CDR3 sequence is 19 residues long. CDR3 residues: CASSLDELFGTGSYNEQFF. The DNA for the CDR3 is TGTGCCAGCAGCTTAGACGAGCTCTTCGGGACGGGGTCCTACAATGAGCAGTTCTTC.

The V gene is TRBV12-3 or TRBV12-4, the J gene TRBJ2-4; 9 bases match TRBD2. J lost 0 bases, V lost 6 bases, and 12 bases had no gene match. The CDR3 extends over 18 amino acids. The CDR3 DNA follows: TGTGCCAGCAGCGTTGGGGAGCTAGCGGGGTTAGCCAAAAACATTCAGTACTTC. Translating it yields CASSVGELAGLAKNIQYF.

V gene TRBV19 combines with J gene TRBJ2-5; perhaps TRBD2 as D (5 bases). Trimming pared 6 bases from V and 4 bases from J, leaving 15 bases between. Germline V gene data show CDR1 as LNHDA and CDR2 as SQIVND (reference sequence). The length of the CDR3 is 14 residues. The chain's CDR3 is CASSDRRYRETQYF. In DNA, the CDR3 is TGTGCCAGTAGCGATCGGAGGTATAGAGAGACCCAGTACTTC.

A few counts support this clonotype. The CDR3 DNA reads as TGCAGTGCTAGAGGCATGGGACAGGGGATCCCGTACACTGAAGCTTTCTTT. Protein product: CSARGMGQGIPYTEAFF. V usage is TRBV20-1 and J usage is TRBJ1-1; 10 nucleotides line up with TRBD1. Germline trimming cut 1 base from V and 3 bases from J; bases unmatched to any gene: 11. The length of the CDR3 is 17 residues. Germline V gene data show CDR1 as DFQATT and CDR2 as SNEGSKA (reference sequence).

V gene TRBV7-9 combines with J gene TRBJ1-2; D call uncertain. The ends were cut back, 5 bases at V and 2 bases at J, with 6 bases in the middle. The CDR3 length is 12 residues. Looked up from germline, CDR1 is SEHNR and CDR2 is FQNEAQ (reference sequence). CDR3 sequence reads: CASSAANYGYTF. The CDR3 DNA reads as TGTGCCAGCAGCGCCGCGAACTATGGCTACACCTTC.

The V gene is TRBV15, the J gene TRBJ1-3, with D unclear. V was trimmed by 1 base and J by 2 bases, leaving 0 bases between them. Per germline, CDR1 LNHNV and CDR2 YYDKDF (reference sequence). The CDR3 runs to 12 residues. The CDR3 nucleotides are TGTGCCACCAGCAGAGCTGGAAACACCATATATTTT. As protein: CATSRAGNTIYF.

The chain links TRBV30 to TRBJ1-5, with 8 bases matching TRBD1. This CDR3 spans 16 amino acids. After removal of 4 bases from V and 0 bases from J, the junction contained 8 bases not matched to a gene. Germline V gene sequence: CDR1 GTSNPN, CDR2 SVGIG (reference sequence). The CDR3 sequence: CAWTGGGRHSNQPQHF. CDR3 nucleotide sequence: TGTGCCTGGACAGGGGGCGGGCGTCATAGCAATCAGCCCCAGCATTTT.

This clonotype was seen a few times. This chain uses TRBV6-5 with TRBJ1-2, with TRBD1 matching over 7 bases. V gave up 7 bases and J gave up 5 bases; unmatched junction bases: 13. Germline CDR1 MNHEY, CDR2 SVGAGI. The CDR3 runs 15 residues. The CDR3 spells CASKLGAGGRYGYTF. The DNA of the CDR3 is TGTGCCAGCAAACTCGGGGCAGGGGGTCGTTATGGCTACACCTTC.

This rearrangement joins TRBV27 to TRBJ1-5, with TRBD1 identical over 8 bases. The CDR3 length is 17 residues. Germline-derived CDR1 and CDR2 are MNHEY and SMNVEV (reference sequence). V trimming: 4 bases; J trimming: 3 bases; junction bases outside the gene matches: 11. Written as DNA, the CDR3 is TGTGCCAGCAGTTCCGGACAGGGAAGGGGATACAATCAGCCCCAGCATTTT. It specifies CASSSGQGRGYNQPQHF.

The V call is TRBV10-3, the J call TRBJ2-1; 11 positions match TRBD2. CDR1 is ENHRY, CDR2 SYGVKD, per germline. V was pared by 3 bases and J by 5 bases, with 12 bases of the junction left unmatched. There are 18 residues in the CDR3. The CDR3 spells CAISDPIFGTSGHNEQFF. DNA for the CDR3: TGTGCCATCAGTGACCCCATTTTTGGGACTAGCGGACACAATGAGCAGTTCTTC.